The sequence of this T cell receptor (beta chain) was determined in a study of blood T cell repertoires in COVID-19 (TCRdb year 2020). With regard to the full study: Collaborator samples came from the United States, Italy and Spain and covered acute and convalescent phases of COVID-19. A de-identified subject ID, COVID-19 status, age in years and sex were almost always included in the sample metadata. The samples were drawn from the first 160 participants of the ongoing ImmuneRACE study and from 1,200 or so subjects provided by 6 global collaborators. The repertoires were released in a freely available public database intended as a resource for research on the immune response to SARS-CoV-2. HLA class I and class II types, where available, came from metadata supplied by the sample provider rather than from assay-based typing. The dataset comprised deeply sampled blood TCRbeta repertoires from subjects exposed to, actively infected with, or recovered from COVID-19. The prospective study material was composed of cDNA or gDNA derived from T cells, B-cell-depleted T cells, or PBMCs. General study outcomes and caveats: How much clinical and demographic metadata was included differed by source and by participant, and the metadata was provided uncurated.

Of note for this clone: Its recognized antigen is unknown. No qualities accompany the bases; no much larger clone lies one base away.

Spanning cysteine to phenylalanine, the CDR3 consists of 16 amino acids. CDR3 DNA only is kept here, 48 bases in frame from base 1. In the germline V gene, CDR1 corresponds to KGHSH and CDR2 to LQKENI. The junction shows trimming of 5 bases on V and 0 bases on J, and the gene matches do not reach 8 bases of it. The immunoSEQ Assay, a bias-controlled multiplex PCR, was used to amplify TCRbeta CDR3 regions from genomic DNA. In the original analysis: Nucleated cell counts per sample were estimated from amplification of reference gene primers within the assay. To quantify the absolute abundance of each unique TCRbeta CDR3 rearrangement, sequence reads were collapsed and filtered. For each sample, productive Simpson clonality was calculated as the square root of Simpson's diversity index across productive rearrangements. The table was pulled from immuneACCESS by TCRdb, which kept in-frame rearrangements only. Such tables lose some clones; where checked, under half of the loss comes from unresolved V genes, and the rest has no known cause. That table supplies the V and J calls and clone size; D and trimming were determined from the DNA. In all, the sample holds a few hundred thousand clones, and approximately 89% of those were seen once. The top ten clones comprise approximately 5% of the sample.

A second Seattle source provided samples from volunteer blood donors who had recovered from COVID-19. The collaborating institutions used their own protocols to collect whole blood in K2EDTA tubes. For TCRbeta analysis, collaborators shipped samples as frozen whole blood, isolated PBMCs, or DNA extracted from either of those sample types. The rearrangement joined TRBV18 to TRBJ1-2, with 8 bases in between that match TRBD1. This sequence originates from a woman aged 40 to 55 who had recovered from COVID-19. Sequencing was performed on peripheral blood. The encoded CDR3 is CASSAIQGGSNYGYTF. The DNA is TGTGCCAGCTCAGCAATACAGGGGGGCTCTAACTATGGCTACACCTTC. Reference TRBV18 and TRBJ1-2 proteins supply the regions before and after the CDR3; the full variable domain is: NAGVMQNPRHLVRRRGQEARLRCSPMKGHSHVYWYRQLPEEGLKFMVYLQKENIIDESGMPKERFSAEFPKEGPSILRIQQVVRGDSAAYFCASSAIQGGSNYGYTFGSGTRLTVV.